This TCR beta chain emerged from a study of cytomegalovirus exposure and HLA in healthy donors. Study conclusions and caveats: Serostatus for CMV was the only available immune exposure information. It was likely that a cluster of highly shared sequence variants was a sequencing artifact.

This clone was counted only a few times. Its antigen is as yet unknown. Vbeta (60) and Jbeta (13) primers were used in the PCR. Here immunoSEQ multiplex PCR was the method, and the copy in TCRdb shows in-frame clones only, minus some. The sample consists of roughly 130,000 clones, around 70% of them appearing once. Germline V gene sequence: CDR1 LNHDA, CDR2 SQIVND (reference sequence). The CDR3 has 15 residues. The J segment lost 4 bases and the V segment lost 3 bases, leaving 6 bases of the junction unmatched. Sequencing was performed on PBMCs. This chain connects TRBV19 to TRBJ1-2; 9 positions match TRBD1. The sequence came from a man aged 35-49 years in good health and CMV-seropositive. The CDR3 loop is CASSIRTGVIYGYTF. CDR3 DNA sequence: TGTGCCAGTAGTATCCGGACAGGGGTAATCTATGGCTACACCTTC.